The T cell receptor (beta chain) under discussion was sequenced for a study of human T cells and chemical hapten exposure. Total RNA extraction was carried out from unfractionated whole blood. Trimming took 5 bases from V and 6 from J; bases not matched to a gene: 7. Germline V gene data show CDR1 as MNHEY and CDR2 as SVGAGI. CDR3 length equals 13 residues. TCRdb itself ran the 5' RACE reads through MiXCR, one entry per CDR3 protein. Among about 80,000 distinct CDR3 sequences listed, approximately 15% were seen once. The rearrangement links TRBV6-5 to TRBJ2-7; the match to TRBD1 covers 7 bases. The source of this sequence is a female donor in good health. The chain's CDR3 is CASSQSHRGEQYF. Written as DNA, the CDR3 is TGTGCCAGCAGTCAATCCCACAGGGGCGAGCAGTACTTC.